This TCR beta chain emerged from a study of blood T cells in healthy people across ages. About the research overall: Using template switching, researchers captured about one barcoded beta molecule for each two T cells.

With respect to this clonotype: Its antigen is unidentified.

General study points: Naive and antigen-experienced cells could not be conclusively compared, given unsorted PBMCs.

CDR3 length: 15 residues. Trimming shortened V by 4 bases and J by 7 bases, and 18 bases separated the two germline ends. CDR1 is SGHRS, CDR2 YFSETQ, per germline. A J-beta primer mix and a sample-barcoded 5' primer were used in a second PCR of roughly 6 to 12 cycles. TCRdb used MiXCR to reprocess the 5' RACE reads, holding one entry per CDR3 protein. The repertoire holds 1.5 million to 1.9 million distinct CDR3 sequences, approximately 43% seen once, with approximately 4.1% in the top ten. Extracted total RNA amounted to at least 6 micrograms for each sample. The sample was blood. V is TRBV5-1 and J is TRBJ2-1, with D possibly called TRBD1 or TRBD2 (5 bases each). This TCR derives from a woman under 30 in good health. CDR3 in amino acids: CASSGRHRDDNEQFF. The CDR3 region has the DNA TGCGCCAGCAGCGGGAGACACCGGGACGATAATGAGCAGTTCTTC. Filled out from reference TRBV5-1 and TRBJ2-1, the complete variable domain reads KAGVTQTPRYLIKTRGQQVTLSCSPISGHRSVSWYQQTPGQGLQFLFEYFSETQRNKGNFPGRFSGRQFSNSRSEMNVSTLELGDSALYLCASSGRHRDDNEQFFGPGTRLTVL.